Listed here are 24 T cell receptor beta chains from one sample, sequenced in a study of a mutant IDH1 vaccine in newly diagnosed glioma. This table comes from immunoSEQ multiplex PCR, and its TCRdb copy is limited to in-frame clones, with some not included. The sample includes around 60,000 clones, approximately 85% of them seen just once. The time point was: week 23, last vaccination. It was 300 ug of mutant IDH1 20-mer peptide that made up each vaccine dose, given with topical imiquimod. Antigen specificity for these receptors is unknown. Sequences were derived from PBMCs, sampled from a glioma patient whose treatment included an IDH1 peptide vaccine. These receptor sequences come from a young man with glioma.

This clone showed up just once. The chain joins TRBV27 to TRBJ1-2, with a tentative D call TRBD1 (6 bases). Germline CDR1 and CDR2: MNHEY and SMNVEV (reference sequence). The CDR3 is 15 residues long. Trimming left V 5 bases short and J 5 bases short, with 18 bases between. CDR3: CASSREGGRAYGYTF. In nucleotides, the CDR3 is TGTGCCAGCAGTAGGGAGGGGGGCAGGGCGTATGGCTACACCTTC.

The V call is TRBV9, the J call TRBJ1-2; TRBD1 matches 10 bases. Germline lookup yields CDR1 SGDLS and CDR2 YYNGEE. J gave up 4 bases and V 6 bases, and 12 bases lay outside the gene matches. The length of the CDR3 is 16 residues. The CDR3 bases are TGTGCCAGCACGGGAATAGGGGACAGGGGTGGCTATGGCTACACCTTC. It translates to CASTGIGDRGGYGYTF.

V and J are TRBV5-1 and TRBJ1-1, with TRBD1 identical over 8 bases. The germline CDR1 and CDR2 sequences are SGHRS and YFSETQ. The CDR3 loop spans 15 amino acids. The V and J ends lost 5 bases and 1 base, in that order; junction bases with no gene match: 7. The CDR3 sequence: CASRRPDRENTEAFF. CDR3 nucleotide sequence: TGCGCCAGCAGACGACCGGACAGGGAGAACACTGAAGCTTTCTTT.

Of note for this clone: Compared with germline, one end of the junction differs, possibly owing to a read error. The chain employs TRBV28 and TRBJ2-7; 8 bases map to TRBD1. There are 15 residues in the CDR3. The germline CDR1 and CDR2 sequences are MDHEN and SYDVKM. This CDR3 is CASSLPSGGSHEQYF. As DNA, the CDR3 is TGTGCCAGCAGTCTCCCCTCAGGGGGCTCCCACGAGCAGTACTTC.

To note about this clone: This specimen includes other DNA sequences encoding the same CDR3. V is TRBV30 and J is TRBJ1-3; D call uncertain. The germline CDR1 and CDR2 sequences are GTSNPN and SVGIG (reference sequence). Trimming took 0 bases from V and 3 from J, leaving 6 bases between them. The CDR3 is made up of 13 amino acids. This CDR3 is CAWSVGSGNTIYF. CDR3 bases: TGTGCCTGGAGTGTGGGAAGTGGAAACACCATATATTTT. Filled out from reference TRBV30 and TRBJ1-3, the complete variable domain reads SQTIHQWPATLVQPVGSPLSLECTVEGTSNPNLYWYRQAAGRGLQLLFYSVGIGQISSEVPQNLSASRPQDRQFILSSKKLLLSDSGFYLCAWSVGSGNTIYFGEGSWLTVV.

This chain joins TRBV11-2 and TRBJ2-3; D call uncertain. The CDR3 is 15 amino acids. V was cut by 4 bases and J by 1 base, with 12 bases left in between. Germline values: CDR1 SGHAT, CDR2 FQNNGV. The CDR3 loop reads CASSSPGIRTDTQYF. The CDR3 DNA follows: TGTGCCAGCAGCTCCCCCGGTATCCGCACAGATACGCAGTATTTT.

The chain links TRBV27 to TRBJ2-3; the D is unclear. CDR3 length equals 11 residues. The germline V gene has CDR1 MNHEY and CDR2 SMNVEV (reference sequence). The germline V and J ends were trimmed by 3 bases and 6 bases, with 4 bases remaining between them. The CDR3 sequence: CASSFMDTQYF. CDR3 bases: TGTGCCAGCAGTTTTATGGATACGCAGTATTTT.

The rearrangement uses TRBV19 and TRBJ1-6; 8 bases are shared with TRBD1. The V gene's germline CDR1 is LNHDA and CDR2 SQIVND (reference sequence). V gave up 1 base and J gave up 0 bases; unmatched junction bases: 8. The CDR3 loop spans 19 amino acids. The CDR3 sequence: CASSIVSWDRSSYNSPLHF. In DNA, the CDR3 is TGTGCCAGTAGTATAGTAAGTTGGGACAGGAGCTCCTATAATTCACCCCTCCACTTT.

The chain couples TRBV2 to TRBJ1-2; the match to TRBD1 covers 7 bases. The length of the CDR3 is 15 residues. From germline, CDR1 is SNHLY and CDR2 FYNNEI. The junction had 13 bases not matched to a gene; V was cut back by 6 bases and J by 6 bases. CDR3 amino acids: CASRNASGQIHGYTF. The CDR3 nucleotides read TGTGCCAGCAGAAACGCCTCGGGACAGATCCATGGCTACACCTTC.

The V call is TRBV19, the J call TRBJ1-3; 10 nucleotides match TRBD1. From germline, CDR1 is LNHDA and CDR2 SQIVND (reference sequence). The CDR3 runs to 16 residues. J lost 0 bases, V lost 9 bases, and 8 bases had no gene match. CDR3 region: CASHLGQGDSGNTIYF. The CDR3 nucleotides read TGTGCCAGCCACCTCGGACAGGGGGACTCTGGAAACACCATATATTTT.

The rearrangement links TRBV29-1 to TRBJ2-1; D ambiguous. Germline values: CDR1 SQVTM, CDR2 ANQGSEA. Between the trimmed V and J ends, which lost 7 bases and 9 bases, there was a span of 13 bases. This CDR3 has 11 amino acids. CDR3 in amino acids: CSGTQLGEQFF. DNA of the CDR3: TGCAGCGGGACCCAACTCGGTGAGCAGTTCTTC.

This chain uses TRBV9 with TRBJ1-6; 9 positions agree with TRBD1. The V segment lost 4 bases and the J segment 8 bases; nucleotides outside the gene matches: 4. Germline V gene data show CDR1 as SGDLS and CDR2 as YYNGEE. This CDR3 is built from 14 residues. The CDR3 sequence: CASSRQGVDSPLHF. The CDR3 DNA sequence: TGTGCCAGCAGCCGACAGGGGGTGGATTCACCCCTCCACTTT.

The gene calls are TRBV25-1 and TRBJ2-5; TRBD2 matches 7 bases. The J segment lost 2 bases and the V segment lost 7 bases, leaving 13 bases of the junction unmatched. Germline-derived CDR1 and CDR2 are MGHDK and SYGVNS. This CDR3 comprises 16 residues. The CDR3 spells CASMLRGRGGQETQYF. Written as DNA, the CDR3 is TGTGCCAGCATGCTCCGAGGGAGGGGCGGTCAAGAGACCCAGTACTTC.

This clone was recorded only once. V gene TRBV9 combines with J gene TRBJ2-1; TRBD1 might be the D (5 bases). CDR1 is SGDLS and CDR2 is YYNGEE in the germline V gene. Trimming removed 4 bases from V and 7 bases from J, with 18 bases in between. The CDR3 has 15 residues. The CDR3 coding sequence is TGTGCCAGCAGCCCCCTCGGACATAGCCTTAATGAGCAGTTCTTC. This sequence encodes CASSPLGHSLNEQFF.

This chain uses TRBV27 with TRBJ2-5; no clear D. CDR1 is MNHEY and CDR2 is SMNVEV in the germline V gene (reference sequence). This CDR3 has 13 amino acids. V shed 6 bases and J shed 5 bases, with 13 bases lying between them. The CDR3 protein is CASRTDLGETQYF. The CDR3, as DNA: TGTGCCAGCAGGACCGACCTTGGGGAGACCCAGTACTTC.

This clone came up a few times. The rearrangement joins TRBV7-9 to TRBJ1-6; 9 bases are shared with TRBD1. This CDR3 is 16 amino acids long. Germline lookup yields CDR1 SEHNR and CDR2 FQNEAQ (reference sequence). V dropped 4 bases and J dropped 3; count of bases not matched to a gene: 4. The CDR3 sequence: CASSSGQGFYNSPLHF. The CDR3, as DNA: TGTGCCAGCAGCTCGGGACAGGGCTTCTATAATTCACCCCTCCACTTT.

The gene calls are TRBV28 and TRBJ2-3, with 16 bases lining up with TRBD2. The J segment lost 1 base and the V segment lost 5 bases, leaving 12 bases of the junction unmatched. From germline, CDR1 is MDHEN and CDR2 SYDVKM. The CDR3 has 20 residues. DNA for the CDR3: TGTGCCAGCAGTAGGGACCCGGGACTAGCGGGGGGGCCTGGCACAGATACGCAGTATTTT. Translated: CASSRDPGLAGGPGTDTQYF.

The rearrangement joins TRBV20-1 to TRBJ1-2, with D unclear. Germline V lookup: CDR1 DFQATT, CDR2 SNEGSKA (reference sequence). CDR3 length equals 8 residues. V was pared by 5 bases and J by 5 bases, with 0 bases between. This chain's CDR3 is CSAYGYTF. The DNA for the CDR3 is TGCAGTGCTTATGGCTACACCTTC.

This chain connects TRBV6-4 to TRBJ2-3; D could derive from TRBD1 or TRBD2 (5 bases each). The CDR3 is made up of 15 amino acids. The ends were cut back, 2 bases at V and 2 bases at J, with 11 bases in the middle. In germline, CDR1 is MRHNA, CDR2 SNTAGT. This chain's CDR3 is CASSDAGAVTDTQYF. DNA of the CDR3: TGTGCCAGCAGTGACGCCGGGGCGGTCACAGATACGCAGTATTTT.

In DNA, the CDR3 is TGTGCCAGCAGCGTAGCTAGCCCCGACGAGCAGTACTTC. It codes for CASSVASPDEQYF. The V call is TRBV9, the J call TRBJ2-7; D is perhaps TRBD2 (5 bases). Trimming shortened V by 0 bases and J by 5 bases, and 9 bases separated the two germline ends. The germline V gene has CDR1 SGDLS and CDR2 YYNGEE. CDR3 length equals 13 residues.

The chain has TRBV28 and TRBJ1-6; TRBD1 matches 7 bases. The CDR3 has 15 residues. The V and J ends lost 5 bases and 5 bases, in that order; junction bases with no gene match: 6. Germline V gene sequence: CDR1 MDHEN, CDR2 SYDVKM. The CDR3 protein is CASSGQTGNNSPLHF. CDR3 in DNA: TGTGCCAGCAGTGGACAGACAGGGAATAATTCACCCCTCCACTTT.

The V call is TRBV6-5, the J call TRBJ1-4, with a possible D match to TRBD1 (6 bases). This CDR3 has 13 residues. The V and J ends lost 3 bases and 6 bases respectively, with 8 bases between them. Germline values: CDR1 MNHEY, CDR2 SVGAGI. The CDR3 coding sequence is TGTGCCAGCAGTTATGCAGGGGATGAAAAACTGTTTTTT. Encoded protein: CASSYAGDEKLFF.

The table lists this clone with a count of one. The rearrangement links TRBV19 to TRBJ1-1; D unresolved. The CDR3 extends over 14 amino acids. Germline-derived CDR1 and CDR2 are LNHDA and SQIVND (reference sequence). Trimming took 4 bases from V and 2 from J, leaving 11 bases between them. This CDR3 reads CASSKYTDNTEAFF. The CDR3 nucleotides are TGTGCCAGTAGTAAATATACCGATAACACTGAAGCTTTCTTT.

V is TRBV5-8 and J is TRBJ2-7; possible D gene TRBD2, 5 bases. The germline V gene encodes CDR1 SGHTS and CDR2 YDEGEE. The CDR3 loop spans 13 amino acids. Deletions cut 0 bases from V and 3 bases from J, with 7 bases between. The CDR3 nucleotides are TGTGCCAGCAGCTTGGAACGGGGCTACGAGCAGTACTTC. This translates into CASSLERGYEQYF.